One sample yielded the 30 T cell receptor beta chains listed below, sequenced in a study of shared clonotypes between healthy human individuals. Repertoires were generated with immunoSEQ multiplex PCR, while TCRdb's copy carries only in-frame clones and drops some. The sample includes approximately 640,000 clones, 90% of them seen just once. Sequencing was done on a sample of memory CD8+ T cells from PBMCs. Subset given: CD45RO+ cells pooled with CCR7-negative TemRA cells. These receptors came from a man aged 18-30 years in good health. Some clones in this sample may be carry-over from other donors' samples.

The V and J genes are TRBV29-1 and TRBJ2-7, with D unclear. Trimming shortened V by 8 bases and J by 6 bases, and 23 bases separated the two germline ends. CDR1 and CDR2 from the germline V gene are SQVTM and ANQGSEA. This CDR3 contains 14 residues. The CDR3 spells CSPRVRSHSGEQYF. The CDR3 nucleotides are TGCAGCCCTAGGGTCCGATCCCATAGTGGCGAGCAGTACTTC.

The J gene is TRBJ2-2, the V gene TRBV27, with D possibly TRBD2 on 7 matching bases. This CDR3 comprises 15 residues. The V gene's germline CDR1 is MNHEY and CDR2 SMNVEV (reference sequence). V was pared by 3 bases and J by 6 bases, with 14 bases between. The CDR3 bases are TGTGCCAGCAGTTTGGGTTTGGGGGGGCCCGGGGAGCTGTTTTTT. Encoded protein: CASSLGLGGPGELFF.

This CDR3 is CATSREEGLVGEQYF. CDR3 in DNA: TGTGCCACCAGCAGAGAGGAGGGATTGGTGGGGGAGCAGTACTTC. This chain connects TRBV15 to TRBJ2-7, with D perhaps TRBD2 (6 bases). This CDR3 is 15 amino acids long. The germline V and J ends were trimmed by 0 bases and 7 bases, with 16 bases remaining between them. CDR1 LNHNV and CDR2 YYDKDF come from the germline V gene (reference sequence).

This chain joins TRBV2 and TRBJ2-2, with 11 bases matching TRBD1. Germline CDR1 and CDR2: SNHLY and FYNNEI. V was clipped by 6 bases and J by 6 bases; unmatched bases: 6. The CDR3 extends over 15 amino acids. DNA for the CDR3: TGTGCCAGCAGACCGGGACAGGGGGTGGCCGGGGAGCTGTTTTTT. Translating gives CASRPGQGVAGELFF.

The chain recombines TRBV2 with TRBJ1-5, with D perhaps matching TRBD1 (5 bases). Germline V CDR1 and CDR2: SNHLY, FYNNEI. The CDR3 covers 14 residues. The germline V and J ends were trimmed by 7 bases and 2 bases, with 12 bases remaining between them. The CDR3 region is CASKGTNGNQPQHF. The CDR3 bases are TGTGCCAGCAAAGGGACGAATGGCAATCAGCCCCAGCATTTT.

The chain recombines TRBV18 with TRBJ2-1; 12 bases are shared with TRBD2. CDR3 length: 16 residues. CDR1 is KGHSH and CDR2 is LQKENI in the germline V gene. The V gene end was trimmed by 0 bases and the J gene end by 6 bases; junction bases not matched to a gene: 3. For the CDR3, the DNA is TGTGCCAGCTCACCACCTCTAGCGGGAGGGTTCAATGAGCAGTTCTTC. Protein sequence: CASSPPLAGGFNEQFF.

The chain combines TRBV5-6 with TRBJ2-3, with D uncertain. The V and J ends lost 4 bases and 4 bases respectively, with 19 bases between them. The CDR3 sequence is 16 residues long. Germline CDR1 reads SGHDT; CDR2 reads YYEEEE. The CDR3 spells CASSPLPGLRPDTQYF. CDR3 in DNA: TGTGCCAGCAGCCCCCTCCCAGGTCTTCGCCCAGATACGCAGTATTTT. Drawing the rest from reference TRBV5-6 and TRBJ2-3, the complete variable domain is DAGVTQSPTHLIKTRGQQVTLRCSPKSGHDTVSWYQQALGQGPQFIFQYYEEEERQRGNFPDRFSGHQFPNYSSELNVNALLLGDSALYLCASSPLPGLRPDTQYFGPGTRLTVL.

The count of this clone is one. The rearrangement links TRBV10-3 to TRBJ2-7; D gene uncertain. V shed 10 bases and J shed 3 bases, with 10 bases lying between them. The germline CDR1 and CDR2 sequences are ENHRY and SYGVKD. The CDR3 has 11 amino acids. CDR3 protein: CATVKDYEQYF. The DNA for the CDR3 is TGTGCCACTGTGAAGGACTACGAGCAGTACTTC.

The J gene is TRBJ2-6, the V gene TRBV11-2, with D unresolved. There are 17 residues in the CDR3. Trimming took 1 base from V and 0 from J, leaving 10 bases between them. Germline V CDR1 and CDR2: SGHAT, FQNNGV. The CDR3 here is CASSLGLYRSGANVLTF. DNA of the CDR3: TGTGCCAGCAGCTTAGGACTTTACCGCTCTGGGGCCAACGTCCTGACTTTC.

The V and J genes are TRBV4-3 and TRBJ2-5; D unresolved. The CDR3 consists of 16 residues. Germline V gene lookup returns CDR1 LGHNA and CDR2 YSLEER. V gave up 3 bases and J gave up 5 bases, with 19 bases separating them. The CDR3 reads CASSQGLAAQGETQYF. DNA for the CDR3: TGCGCCAGCAGCCAGGGCTTGGCCGCTCAAGGGGAGACCCAGTACTTC.

The chain carries TRBV28 and TRBJ2-1; D is unclear. CDR1 and CDR2 (germline): MDHEN, SYDVKM. The CDR3 is made up of 12 amino acids. Trimming took 6 bases from V and 6 from J, leaving 9 bases between them. The CDR3 region is CASRVKGNEQFF. The CDR3 DNA reads TGTGCCAGCAGAGTGAAAGGCAATGAGCAGTTCTTC.

This chain connects TRBV28 to TRBJ2-7, with 10 bases aligning to TRBD2. Germline V lookup: CDR1 MDHEN, CDR2 SYDVKM. J lost 3 bases, V lost 6 bases, and 17 bases had no gene match. The CDR3 length is 18 residues. The CDR3 DNA follows: TGTGCCAGCAGCTCCTCCTCTCTAGCGGGAGTGTTGGGCTACGAGCAGTACTTC. Translation gives CASSSSSLAGVLGYEQYF.

This chain links TRBV18 with TRBJ1-5; D is unresolved. V was shortened by 8 bases and J by 3 bases, with 20 bases between the two germline ends. The CDR3 is made up of 16 amino acids. CDR1 and CDR2 from the germline V gene are KGHSH and LQKENI. The CDR3 nucleotides are TGTGCCAGCACGAGTGGTGGGCCTTGGAACAATCAGCCCCAGCATTTT. Its translation is CASTSGGPWNNQPQHF.

This chain connects TRBV15 to TRBJ2-7, with TRBD1 identical over 11 bases. CDR1 and CDR2 (germline): LNHNV, YYDKDF (reference sequence). The length of the CDR3 is 15 residues. V dropped 1 base and J dropped 3; count of bases not matched to a gene: 2. The CDR3: CATSRAGTGGYEQYF. The CDR3 region has the DNA TGTGCCACCAGCAGAGCCGGGACAGGGGGCTACGAGCAGTACTTC.

The chain joins TRBV5-6 to TRBJ2-7; TRBD1 matches at 7 bases. The V and J ends lost 5 bases and 0 bases, in that order; junction bases with no gene match: 14. CDR1 and CDR2 (germline): SGHDT, YYEEEE. The CDR3 totals 17 residues. CDR3 sequence (DNA): TGTGCCAGCAGTGATACCTTACGGACAGGAAACTCCTACGAGCAGTACTTC. This gives the protein CASSDTLRTGNSYEQYF.

This rearrangement joins TRBV15 to TRBJ1-1, with D perhaps TRBD1 (5 bases). The CDR3 extends over 13 amino acids. The germline V gene has CDR1 LNHNV and CDR2 YYDKDF (reference sequence). V lost 3 bases, J lost 8 bases, and 13 bases lay in between. The CDR3 is CATSSIDRDEAFF. The CDR3 DNA reads TGTGCCACCAGCAGTATAGACAGAGACGAAGCTTTCTTT.

The chain carries TRBV19 and TRBJ2-7, with D tentatively TRBD1 (5 bases). V was pared by 6 bases and J by 2 bases, with 14 bases between. From germline, CDR1 is LNHDA and CDR2 SQIVND (reference sequence). The CDR3 contains 14 residues. This CDR3 is CASSLDIEAYEQYF. CDR3 DNA sequence: TGTGCCAGTAGCTTGGACATTGAGGCCTACGAGCAGTACTTC.

The V call is TRBV19, the J call TRBJ2-5; 11 positions agree with TRBD2. Germline CDR1 is LNHDA and CDR2 is SQIVND (reference sequence). After removal of 5 bases from V and 1 base from J, the junction contained 3 bases not matched to a gene. The CDR3 loop spans 15 amino acids. The CDR3 reads CASSAGLAVQETQYF. For the CDR3, the DNA is TGTGCCAGTAGTGCGGGACTAGCGGTCCAAGAGACCCAGTACTTC.

This clone has a single count. The rearrangement joins TRBV6-6 to TRBJ2-1; D uncertain. The CDR3 sequence is 12 residues long. V lost 5 bases and J lost 5, with 7 bases in between. CDR1 MNHNY and CDR2 SVGAGI come from the germline V gene (reference sequence). CDR3 residues: CASSTRDNEQFF. The CDR3 DNA follows: TGTGCCAGCAGTACCCGGGACAATGAGCAGTTCTTC.

The chain recombines TRBV7-9 with TRBJ2-3; 9 bases map to TRBD2. There are 15 residues in the CDR3. V trimming: 4 bases; J trimming: 5 bases; junction bases outside the gene matches: 7. Germline assignment: CDR1 SEHNR and CDR2 FQNEAQ (reference sequence). CDR3 bases: TGTGCCAGCAGCTCATGGCAGCGGGAGGAAGATACGCAGTATTTT. Translating it yields CASSSWQREEDTQYF.

This rearrangement joins TRBV11-3 to TRBJ2-5; D unclear. V lost 1 base to trimming and J lost 5 bases, with 11 bases between them. Germline loops: CDR1 SGHNT, CDR2 YENEEA. This CDR3 contains 14 residues. This CDR3 reads CASSLGGRRETQYF. The CDR3 DNA reads as TGTGCCAGCAGCTTAGGCGGCCGACGGGAGACCCAGTACTTC.

This clone showed up many times. Other DNA sequences from this sample encode an identical CDR3 as well. The CDR3 DNA is TGCGCCAGCAGCCAAGCAGGGGGCCGGGAGACCCAGTACTTC. Encoded protein: CASSQAGGRETQYF. The rearrangement uses TRBV4-3 and TRBJ2-5; 8 bases match TRBD1. The CDR3 loop spans 14 amino acids. The ends lost 1 base at V and 5 bases at J; junction bases unmatched: 3. Germline V gene data show CDR1 as LGHNA and CDR2 as YSLEER.

The rearrangement joins TRBV5-4 to TRBJ2-7; TRBD2 agrees at 10 bases. V lost 5 bases and J lost 7; bases outside the gene matches: 6. Looked up from germline, CDR1 is SGHNT and CDR2 is YYREEE (reference sequence). The CDR3 consists of 13 residues. CDR3 bases: TGTGCCAGCAGTCCTAGCGGGAGTCAAGAGCAGTACTTC. Translated, it gives CASSPSGSQEQYF.

The chain couples TRBV28 to TRBJ2-5; 8 positions agree with TRBD2. The germline V gene encodes CDR1 MDHEN and CDR2 SYDVKM. The trim removed 6 bases at V and 0 bases at J, leaving 9 bases unmatched. This CDR3 is 16 amino acids long. The CDR3 nucleotides are TGTGCCAGCAGCCGCACGGGACTAGGACACCAAGAGACCCAGTACTTC. Its protein is CASSRTGLGHQETQYF.

The genes are TRBV11-2 and TRBJ2-1; TRBD2 matches at 12 bases. The trim removed 4 bases at V and 4 bases at J, leaving 5 bases unmatched. The CDR3 is made up of 16 amino acids. Germline lookup yields CDR1 SGHAT and CDR2 FQNNGV. This chain's CDR3 is CASSYSGTSGYNEQFF. As DNA, the CDR3 is TGTGCCAGCAGCTACTCCGGGACTAGCGGGTACAATGAGCAGTTCTTC. Combining the CDR3 with reference TRBV11-2 and TRBJ2-1 gives the whole variable domain EAGVAQSPRYKIIEKRQSVAFWCNPISGHATLYWYQQILGQGPKLLIQFQNNGVVDDSQLPKDRFSAERLKGVDSTLKIQPAKLEDSAVYLCASSYSGTSGYNEQFFGPGTRLTVL.

In the case of this clone: Other nucleotide sequences in the sample specify the same CDR3. The gene calls are TRBV28 and TRBJ2-1, with 9 bases fitting TRBD2. Germline-derived CDR1 and CDR2 are MDHEN and SYDVKM. CDR3 length: 15 residues. V lost 3 bases to trimming and J lost 1 base; unmatched junction nucleotides: 1. The CDR3 protein is CASSLTSGSYNEQFF. The CDR3, as DNA: TGTGCCAGCAGTTTGACTAGCGGTTCCTACAATGAGCAGTTCTTC.

The genes are TRBV27 and TRBJ2-1; D may be TRBD2 (6 bases). The V and J ends lost 0 bases and 0 bases respectively, with 9 bases between them. Germline CDR1 is MNHEY and CDR2 is SMNVEV (reference sequence). This CDR3 contains 16 residues. The CDR3 is CASSLSGRSSYNEQFF. For the CDR3, the DNA is TGTGCCAGCAGTTTATCCGGGAGAAGCTCCTACAATGAGCAGTTCTTC.

This chain joins TRBV4-3 and TRBJ1-1; no clear D. The V gene's germline CDR1 is LGHNA and CDR2 YSLEER. With 0 bases removed from V and 1 base from J, the gap between germline ends came to 18 bases. The CDR3 totals 18 residues. The CDR3 region is CASSQEIFGEGRNTEAFF. CDR3 coding DNA: TGCGCCAGCAGCCAAGAAATATTTGGAGAGGGTCGGAACACTGAAGCTTTCTTT.

V gene TRBV6-6 combines with J gene TRBJ2-7; TRBD2 matches at 9 bases. The CDR3 contains 16 residues. Germline lookup yields CDR1 MNHNY and CDR2 SVGAGI (reference sequence). V trimming: 2 bases; J trimming: 9 bases; junction bases outside the gene matches: 14. CDR3: CASSYRVGSGSPVQYF. CDR3 sequence (DNA): TGTGCCAGCAGTTACCGTGTCGGTAGCGGGAGCCCCGTGCAGTACTTC.

This clone was seen a few times. The rearrangement joins TRBV4-1 to TRBJ1-1, with 9 bases aligning to TRBD1. The ends lost 3 bases at V and 3 bases at J; junction bases unmatched: 11. Germline CDR1 is MGHRA and CDR2 is YSYEKL. The CDR3 is made up of 17 amino acids. The CDR3 nucleotides are TGCGCCAGCAGCCACCCCGGGACAGGGCGGGAGGACACTGAAGCTTTCTTT. This encodes CASSHPGTGREDTEAFF.